The rows below give T cell receptor beta chains drawn from one sample of a study of neurological immune-mediated disorders. TCRdb re-called the 5' RACE reads with MiXCR, one entry per CDR3 protein. The sample records 80,000 or so distinct CDR3 sequences, around 9.9% being singletons. Sequencing was performed on PBMCs. The receptors were sampled from a man in his fifties in good health. Both conserved end residues are part of each CDR3. Each record gives: D gene, J gene, V gene, clone size, CDR3 DNA, CDR3 protein. D genes are given only for firm matches. For some rows the clone size is stated as once, few or many, or as a class when expanded; others skip it.

TRBD1,TRBJ2-1,TRBV14,many,TGTGCCAGCAGCAAGAGGACAGGGTCTCCCTACAATGAGCAGTTCTTC,CASSKRTGSPYNEQFF
TRBD2,TRBJ2-2,TRBV20-1,many,TGCAGTGCTACCCCTGGAGCGGGAGGCGGGGAGCTGTTTTTT,CSATPGAGGGELFF
TRBD2,TRBJ2-3,TRBV5-5,many,TGTGCCAGCAGCTCCCCGGGAGGGAGGGGCACAGATACGCAGTATTTT,CASSSPGGRGTDTQYF
TRBD1,TRBJ1-6,TRBV20-1,NA,TGCAGTGCTAGGGGTGGGGGGACAGGGTTGGTCTCACCCCTCCACTTT,CSARGGGTGLVSPLHF
NA,TRBJ1-1,TRBV5-1,many,TGCGCCAGCAGCTCCCAACCGCCGGGGGCAGGCTGGAGTGAAGCTTTCTTT,CASSSQPPGAGWSEAFF
NA,TRBJ2-1,TRBV3-1,NA,TGTGCCAGCAGCCAAGTGGGAATTAGCTGGGTACAGTTCTTC,CASSQVGISWVQFF
NA,TRBJ1-2,TRBV7-9,many,TGTGCCAGCAGCTATAACAGTCTAGGCTACACCTTC,CASSYNSLGYTF
NA,TRBJ1-4,TRBV5-1,many,TGCGCCAGCAGCCCCGAGGGGGTCTTTCAAAAACTGTTTTTT,CASSPEGVFQKLFF
TRBD1,TRBJ1-2,TRBV2,many,TGTGCCAGCAGTGAACCGGGACAGGGCGGGCGCTATGGCTACACCTTC,CASSEPGQGGRYGYTF
NA,TRBJ2-7,TRBV28,NA,TGTGCCAGCAGTACCCGACAGAACCTAGGTGTGTCCTCAACCTACGAGCAGTACTTC,CASSTRQNLGVSSTYEQYF
NA,TRBJ2-1,TRBV5-1,many,TGCGCCAGCAGCTTGGTAATCGGACAGAACAATGAGCAGTTCTTC,CASSLVIGQNNEQFF
TRBD2,TRBJ2-2,TRBV4-2,many,TGTGCCAGCAGACTAGCGGTCACCGGGGAGCTGTTTTTT,CASRLAVTGELFF
NA,TRBJ2-5,TRBV4-2,many,TGTGCCAGCAGCTTAACCGGGACTCTTAATGGGGAGACCCAGTACTTC,CASSLTGTLNGETQYF
NA,TRBJ2-3,TRBV28,many,TGTGCCAGCAGTTGGGCAGGGCCTAGCACAGATACGCAGTATTTT,CASSWAGPSTDTQYF
NA,TRBJ2-3,TRBV7-9,many,TGTGCCAGCAGCTTAGTCGGGACTACGCAGTATTTT,CASSLVGTTQYF
TRBD1,TRBJ2-2,TRBV7-9,many,TGTGCCAGCAGCGTTGGGACAGGGGATACCGGGGAGCTGTTTTTT,CASSVGTGDTGELFF
NA,TRBJ2-5,TRBV5-6,many,TGTGCCAGCAGCTTGGACGTGCGGGGAGTGGGGATTCTGGGGGAGACCCAGTACTTC,CASSLDVRGVGILGETQYF
NA,TRBJ2-1,TRBV24-1,many,TGTGCCACCAGTGCGGTCCTGGGTGGGGGGAAGAATGAGCAGTTCTTC,CATSAVLGGGKNEQFF
NA,TRBJ1-1,TRBV5-6,NA,TGTGGCAGCAGCTTCTCGGAGGGTCGGAACACTGAAGCTATCTTT,CGSSFSEGRNTEAIF
NA,TRBJ1-5,TRBV6-2/TRBV6-3,many,TGTGCCAGCAGTTATGGAGAGGGTGTCAATCAGCCCCAGCATTTT,CASSYGEGVNQPQHF
NA,TRBJ2-5,TRBV9,many,TGTGCCAGCAGCGTAGGTCGGAGGAAAGGGGCCCAAGAGACCCAGTACTTC,CASSVGRRKGAQETQYF
NA,TRBJ2-5,TRBV7-9,many,TGTGCCAGCAGCTTAGTTGCGGGGGCCCAAGAGACCCAGTACTTC,CASSLVAGAQETQYF
TRBD1,TRBJ1-4,TRBV14,many,TGTGCCAGCAGCCAAGTAGGGACAGGGGAAGAAAAACTGTTTTTT,CASSQVGTGEEKLFF
NA,TRBJ2-7,TRBV20-1,few,TGCAGTGCTAGAGTTTACCCCACGCAGCGGGTACCCTACGAGCAGTACTTC,CSARVYPTQRVPYEQYF
TRBD2,TRBJ2-2,TRBV6-2/TRBV6-3,many,TGTGCCAGCAGGCCCACTAGCGAAGCCGGGGAGCTGTTTTTT,CASRPTSEAGELFF
NA,TRBJ2-1,TRBV9,many,TGTGCCAGCGGCTCCTACAATGAGCAGTTCTTC,CASGSYNEQFF
NA,TRBJ2-5,TRBV28,many,TGTGCCAGCAGTTCTCCTCGGGGATTAGCGGCACAAGAGACCCAGTACTTC,CASSSPRGLAAQETQYF
NA,TRBJ2-5,TRBV5-1,many,TGCGCCAGCAGCTCAGTTGGGGCAGTCCAAGAGACCCAGTACTTC,CASSSVGAVQETQYF
TRBD1,TRBJ2-7,TRBV28,many,TGTGCCAGCAGTTTATTCGGACAGGGGCAAGCCTACGAGCAGTACTTC,CASSLFGQGQAYEQYF
TRBD1,TRBJ1-5,TRBV12-3/TRBV12-4,many,TGTGCCAGCAGCCGCGGGACAGGGCTTCATAGCAATCAGCCCCAGCATTTT,CASSRGTGLHSNQPQHF
TRBD1,TRBJ1-2,TRBV27,many,TGTGCCAGCAGTCCCACTCGGACAGGATGGAGCTATGGCTACACCTTC,CASSPTRTGWSYGYTF
TRBD2,TRBJ2-6,TRBV7-2,many,TGTGCCATCACGGGACTAGCTTATTCTGGGGCCAACGTCCTGACTTTC,CAITGLAYSGANVLTF
TRBD2,TRBJ2-5,TRBV30,many,TGTGCCTGGAGCACGGGAAATAGCGGGGAGACCCAGTACTTC,CAWSTGNSGETQYF
NA,TRBJ2-6,TRBV14,many,TGTGCCAGCAGCCAATTGGTGACGTCTGGGGCCAACGTCCTGACTTTC,CASSQLVTSGANVLTF
NA,TRBJ2-3,TRBV20-1,many,TGCAGTGCTAGACAGGCTGATACGCAGTATTTT,CSARQADTQYF
NA,TRBJ2-3,TRBV24-1,many,TGTGCCACCAGTGGTTGGGGGGATACGCAGTATTTT,CATSGWGDTQYF
NA,TRBJ1-1,TRBV10-2,many,TGCGCCAGCAGTGAGTCGCGCCCACTTGGAGCTTTCTTT,CASSESRPLGAFF
NA,TRBJ2-7,TRBV15,NA,TGTGCCACCAGCCCCACGGAAAGCCGCGTCGAGCAGTACTTC,CATSPTESRVEQYF
NA,TRBJ2-3,TRBV5-5,many,TGTGCCAGCAGCTTGGATGTAGGGGATAGGTCAGATACGCAGTATTTT,CASSLDVGDRSDTQYF
NA,TRBJ1-1,TRBV7-8,few,TGTGCCAGCAGTCAAATGAGAATGAACACTGAAGCTTTCTTT,CASSQMRMNTEAFF
TRBD1,TRBJ2-7,TRBV28,many,TGTGCCAGCAGTCCGGGACAGACCTACGAGCAGTACTTC,CASSPGQTYEQYF
NA,TRBJ2-7,TRBV3-1,many,TGTGCCAGCAGCCAAGCGGAGTCCCGGGGGGAGCAGTACTTC,CASSQAESRGEQYF
TRBD1,TRBJ1-1,TRBV6-1,many,TGTGCCAGCAGTGACGGGACAGGGGGGAACACTGAAGCTTTCTTT,CASSDGTGGNTEAFF
NA,TRBJ2-7,TRBV4-1,many,TGCGCCAGCAGCCAGGCAGGGTCCTACGAGCAGTACTTC,CASSQAGSYEQYF
NA,TRBJ2-2,TRBV12-3/TRBV12-4,many,TGTGCCAGCAGTTTAGGGGTTGGAGGGAGGCTCACCGGGGAGCTGTTTTTT,CASSLGVGGRLTGELFF
TRBD1,TRBJ1-1,TRBV4-2,many,TGTGCCAGCAGCCAAGATATTATTGTGAGGGACAGCCTTACTGAAGCTTTCTTT,CASSQDIIVRDSLTEAFF
NA,TRBJ2-7,TRBV25-1,many,TGTGCCAGCAGGACCGCGGCCTGGGCGGAGCAGTACTTC,CASRTAAWAEQYF
TRBD1,TRBJ2-1,TRBV19,many,TGTGCCAGTAGTACCGGGACAGGGGGCGCCAGGAGAAATGAGCAGTTCTTC,CASSTGTGGARRNEQFF
NA,TRBJ2-1,TRBV28,few,TGTGCCAGCAGTCTCCTTACCCCGGGGGAGCAGTTCTTC,CASSLLTPGEQFF
NA,TRBJ2-5,TRBV6-1,many,TGTGCCTCATTCAGGGTCCGCCAAGAGACCCAGTACTTC,CASFRVRQETQYF
NA,TRBJ2-7,TRBV29-1,many,TGCAGCGTTGACTTGGGACCTGACGAGCAGTACTTC,CSVDLGPDEQYF
NA,TRBJ1-4,TRBV11-2,NA,TGTGCCAGCAGCTTTCTCAGGGTCCAAGTCTCCGGTGAAAAACTGTTTTTT,CASSFLRVQVSGEKLFF